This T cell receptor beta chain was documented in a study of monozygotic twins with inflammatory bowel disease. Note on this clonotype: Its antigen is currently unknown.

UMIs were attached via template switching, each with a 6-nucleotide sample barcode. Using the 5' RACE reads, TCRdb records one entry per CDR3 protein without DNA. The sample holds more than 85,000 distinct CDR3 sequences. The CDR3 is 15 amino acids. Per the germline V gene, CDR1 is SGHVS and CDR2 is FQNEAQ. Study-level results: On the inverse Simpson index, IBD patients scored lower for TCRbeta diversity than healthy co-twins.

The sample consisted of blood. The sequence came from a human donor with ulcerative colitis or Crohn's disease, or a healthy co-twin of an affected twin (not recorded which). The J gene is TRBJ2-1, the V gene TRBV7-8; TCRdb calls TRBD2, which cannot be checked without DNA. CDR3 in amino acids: CASSWTGLAQDEQFF. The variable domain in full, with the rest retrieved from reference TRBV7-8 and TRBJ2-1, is GAGVSQSPRYKVAKRGQDVALRCDPISGHVSLFWYQQALGQGPEFLTYFQNEAQLDKSGLPSDRFFAERPEGSVSTLKIQRTQQEDSAVYLCASSWTGLAQDEQFFGPGTRLTVL.